This TCR beta chain is from a study of shared clonotypes between healthy human individuals. Turning to the study itself: Per donor, three plates held CD4 naive cells, three held CD4 memory, two held CD8 naive and one held CD8 memory.

Researchers divided each subset's genomic DNA evenly across several immunoSEQ plates. Per the authors' pipeline: ImmunoSEQ junction-only sequences lacked quality scores, so their filtering differed. Measured with immunoSEQ multiplex PCR; TCRdb has only the in-frame clones, and not every one. Clone size and V and J calls were adopted from that table, with D and trimming inferred from the DNA. The sample carries under 2,000,000 clones, roughly 94% recorded once. Positive CCR7 selection of CD45RO-negative cells yielded the naive CD8 cells, and terminally differentiated effector memory CD45RA+ cells were excluded. The CDR3 runs 14 residues. The germline V gene encodes CDR1 LNHDA and CDR2 SQIVND (reference sequence). V lost 2 bases and J lost 1, with 6 bases in between.

The chain uses TRBV19 and TRBJ1-5; no clear D. This clonotype was sampled from a man aged 18 to 35 in good health. Sequences were obtained from naive CD8+ T cells sorted from blood. The CDR3 sequence: CASSIWVSNQPQHF. CDR3 DNA: TGTGCCAGTAGTATATGGGTAAGCAATCAGCCCCAGCATTTT.